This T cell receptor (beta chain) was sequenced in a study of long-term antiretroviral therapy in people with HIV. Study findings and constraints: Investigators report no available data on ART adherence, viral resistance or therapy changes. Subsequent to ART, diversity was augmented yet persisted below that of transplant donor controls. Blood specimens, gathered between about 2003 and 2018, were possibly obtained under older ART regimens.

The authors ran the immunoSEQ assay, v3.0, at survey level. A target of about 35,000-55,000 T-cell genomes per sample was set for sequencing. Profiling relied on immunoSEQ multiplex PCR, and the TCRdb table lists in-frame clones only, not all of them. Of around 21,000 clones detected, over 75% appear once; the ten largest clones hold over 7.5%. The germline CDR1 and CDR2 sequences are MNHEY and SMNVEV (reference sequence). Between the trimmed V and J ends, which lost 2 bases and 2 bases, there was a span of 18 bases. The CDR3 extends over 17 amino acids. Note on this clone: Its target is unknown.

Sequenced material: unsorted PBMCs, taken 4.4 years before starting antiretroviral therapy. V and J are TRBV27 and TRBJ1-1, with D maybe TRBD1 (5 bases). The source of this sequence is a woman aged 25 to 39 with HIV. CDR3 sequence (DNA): TGTGCCAGCAGTTTAACCACATCGGGGCAGGAAAACACTGAAGCTTTCTTT. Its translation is CASSLTTSGQENTEAFF.